These T cell receptor beta chains were read from a single sample in a study of vaccination and CD4 T cells after COVID-19. Each CDR3 protein is one row after TCRdb ran MiXCR on the PCR reads. The repertoire consists of roughly 16,000 distinct CDR3 sequences, with about 48% occurring once and the leading ten covering approximately 13%. Antigens for these TCRs are unknown. The material sequenced was CD4+ T cells from blood, cultured in vitro. These receptors all come from a human donor who had recovered from COVID-19. The CDR3 runs from the conserved cysteine through the conserved F or W. The D gene is left open where the match is weak. Some rows mark clone size as missing; the rest say once, few, many or name a class of expanded clone.

TRBV5-1,-,-,TRBJ2-5,CASAFPVPQETQYF,TGCGCCAGCGCATTTCCCGTGCCCCAGGAGACCCAGTACTTC
TRBV27,few,TRBD2,TRBJ2-3,CASSLLWTRARDTQYF,TGTGCCAGCAGTCTACTGTGGACTAGAGCTAGGGATACGCAGTATTTT
TRBV20-1,-,-,TRBJ1-5,CSARLRRGNQPQHF,TGCAGTGCTAGATTAAGGAGGGGTAATCAGCCCCAGCATTTT
TRBV7-2,-,TRBD1,TRBJ1-5,CASSTDRGRQPQHF,TGTGCCAGCAGCACTGACAGGGGACGTCAGCCCCAGCATTTT
TRBV28,-,TRBD1,TRBJ1-5,CASSQRTGFSNQPQHF,TGTGCCAGCAGCCAGAGGACAGGGTTTAGCAATCAGCCCCAGCATTTT
TRBV7-6,-,-,TRBJ2-6,CASSLPGAGANVLTF,TGTGCCAGCAGCTTACCCGGGGCTGGGGCCAACGTCCTGACTTTC
TRBV11-3,-,-,TRBJ1-6,CASSFLSDSPLHF,TGTGCCAGCAGCTTTCTTAGCGATTCACCCCTCCACTTT
TRBV29-1,-,-,TRBJ1-2,CSVERPGDGYTF,TGCAGCGTTGAACGGCCAGGGGATGGCTACACCTTC
TRBV5-1,-,TRBD2,TRBJ2-3,CASSQERGGSTDTQYF,TGCGCCAGCAGCCAAGAGCGGGGGGGTAGCACAGATACGCAGTATTTT
TRBV10-2,few,TRBD2,TRBJ2-5,CASSGTRGETQYF,TGCGCCAGCAGTGGGACTAGGGGAGAGACCCAGTACTTC
TRBV7-9,-,TRBD1,TRBJ1-6,CASSKGQGLRNSPLHF,TGTGCCAGCAGCAAGGGACAGGGGTTACGGAATTCACCCCTCCACTTT
TRBV21-1,-,-,TRBJ2-5,CASSKVQRYRETQYF,TGTGCCAGCAGCAAAGTACAACGGTACCGAGAGACCCAGTACTTC
TRBV11-3,-,TRBD2,TRBJ2-3,CASSLGIAGDCTQYF,TGTGCCAGCAGCTTAGGTATAGCGGGAGATTGTACGCAGTATTTT
TRBV2,-,-,TRBJ2-7,CASSYRPSSYEQYF,TGTGCCAGCAGCTATAGGCCTAGCTCCTACGAGCAGTACTTC
TRBV12-3/TRBV12-4,-,-,TRBJ2-3,CASSLADPRRGNTQYF,TGTGCCAGCAGTTTGGCGGACCCAAGAAGGGGGAATACGCAGTATTTT
TRBV5-6,-,-,TRBJ1-6,CASSWTVSNSPLHF,TGTGCCAGCAGTTGGACAGTTTCTAATTCACCCCTCCACTTT
TRBV2,-,-,TRBJ2-5,CASSVNSGDGETQYF,TGTGCCAGCAGTGTGAATTCAGGGGATGGAGAGACCCAGTACTTC
TRBV28,once,-,TRBJ1-2,CASSLGGGLENYTF,TGTGCCAGCAGTTTAGGTGGAGGGCTTGAGAACTACACCTTC
TRBV7-6,few,-,TRBJ1-1,CASSLQGGEAFF,TGTGCCAGCAGCCTTCAGGGTGGTGAAGCTTTCTTT
TRBV7-9,-,-,TRBJ1-1,CASAPPALSGTTEAFF,TGTGCCAGCGCCCCGCCCGCTCTCTCTGGGACCACTGAAGCTTTCTTT
TRBV20-1,-,TRBD2,TRBJ2-3,CSASPAGVGTDTQYF,TGCAGTGCTAGTCCGGCGGGGGTGGGGACAGATACGCAGTATTTT
TRBV5-5,-,-,TRBJ1-5,CASGGAGNNQPQHF,TGTGCCAGCGGGGGCGCAGGGAACAATCAGCCCCAGCATTTT
TRBV27,-,-,TRBJ1-2,CASSTRRGTTGDYGYTF,TGTGCCAGCAGTACGCGAAGAGGGACCACTGGGGACTATGGCTACACCTTC
TRBV20-1,-,-,TRBJ2-5,CSGTGEPQETQYF,TGCAGTGGTACGGGGGAACCACAAGAGACCCAGTACTTC